A single T cell receptor (beta chain) is shown here with its context. This specimen comes from a study of blood T cell repertoires in COVID-19. At the level of the study: From the United States, Italy and Spain came samples of acute and convalescent COVID-19.

Sequencing was performed with immunoSEQ multiplex PCR; in TCRdb, only in-frame clones are kept and a portion is missing. The sample yields 150,000 to 200,000 clones, around four fifths seen once. CDR3 length: 15 amino acids. With 5 bases removed from V and 2 bases from J, the gap between germline ends came to 15 bases. Germline lookup yields CDR1 SEHNR and CDR2 FQNEAQ (reference sequence). Those enrolled, adults aged roughly 18 to 90 years, came from about two dozen US areas. This chain uses TRBV7-9 with TRBJ2-5, with D perhaps TRBD2 (5 bases). The specimen was PBMCs or T cells enriched from blood (not recorded which). The TCR was taken from a woman between 45 and 65 years old who had recovered from COVID-19. The CDR3 sequence is CASSPLLAEQETQYF. CDR3 coding DNA: TGTGCCAGCAGCCCCCTCCTAGCTGAACAAGAGACCCAGTACTTC.